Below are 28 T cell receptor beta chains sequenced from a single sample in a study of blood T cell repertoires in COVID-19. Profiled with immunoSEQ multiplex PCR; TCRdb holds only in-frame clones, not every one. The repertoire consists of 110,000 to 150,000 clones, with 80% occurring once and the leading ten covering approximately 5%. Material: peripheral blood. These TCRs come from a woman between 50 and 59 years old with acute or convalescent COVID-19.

The CDR3 region is CASSLARDLGGSYEQYF. As DNA, the CDR3 is TGTGCCAGCAGCTTAGCGCGGGACCTCGGGGGGTCCTACGAGCAGTACTTC. The chain employs TRBV7-9 and TRBJ2-7; the match to TRBD2 covers 7 bases. V was clipped by 0 bases and J by 1 base; unmatched bases: 9. This CDR3 is built from 17 residues. In germline, CDR1 is SEHNR, CDR2 FQNEAQ (reference sequence).

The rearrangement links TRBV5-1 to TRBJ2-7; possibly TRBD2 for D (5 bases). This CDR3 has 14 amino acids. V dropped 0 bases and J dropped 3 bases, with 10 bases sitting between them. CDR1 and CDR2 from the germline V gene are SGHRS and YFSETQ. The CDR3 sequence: CASSLAREGYEQYF. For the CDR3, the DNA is TGCGCCAGCAGCTTGGCCCGAGAGGGCTACGAGCAGTACTTC.

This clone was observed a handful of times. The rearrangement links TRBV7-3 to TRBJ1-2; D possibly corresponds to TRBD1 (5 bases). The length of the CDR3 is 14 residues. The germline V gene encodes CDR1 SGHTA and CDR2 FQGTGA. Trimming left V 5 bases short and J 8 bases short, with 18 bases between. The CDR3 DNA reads TGTGCCAGCAGCAAGCGCACCAGGGATGAGGGCTACACCTTC. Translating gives CASSKRTRDEGYTF.

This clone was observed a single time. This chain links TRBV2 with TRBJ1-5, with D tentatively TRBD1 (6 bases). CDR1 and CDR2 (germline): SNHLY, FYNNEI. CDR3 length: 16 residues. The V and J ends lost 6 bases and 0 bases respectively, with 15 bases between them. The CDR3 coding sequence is TGTGCCAGCAGAACAGACTTGGGGGCTAGCAATCAGCCCCAGCATTTT. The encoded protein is CASRTDLGASNQPQHF.

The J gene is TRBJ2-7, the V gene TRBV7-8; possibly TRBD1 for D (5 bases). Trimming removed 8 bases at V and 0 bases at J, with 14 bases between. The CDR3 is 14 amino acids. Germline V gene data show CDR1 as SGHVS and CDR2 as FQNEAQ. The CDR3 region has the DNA TGTGCCAGCTCGTGGCAGGGCGACTCCTACGAGCAGTACTTC. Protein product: CASSWQGDSYEQYF.

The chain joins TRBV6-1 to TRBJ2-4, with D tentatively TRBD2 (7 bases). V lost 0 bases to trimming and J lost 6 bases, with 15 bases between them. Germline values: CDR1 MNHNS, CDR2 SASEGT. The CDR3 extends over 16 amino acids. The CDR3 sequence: CASSEAGGTTLNIQYF. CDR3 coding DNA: TGTGCCAGCAGTGAAGCGGGGGGGACAACCCTAAACATTCAGTACTTC.

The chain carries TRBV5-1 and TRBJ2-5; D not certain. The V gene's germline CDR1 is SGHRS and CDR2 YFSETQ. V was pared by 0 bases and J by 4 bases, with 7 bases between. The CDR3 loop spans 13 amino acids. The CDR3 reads CASSLVLLETQYF. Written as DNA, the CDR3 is TGCGCCAGCAGCTTGGTTCTTTTAGAGACCCAGTACTTC.

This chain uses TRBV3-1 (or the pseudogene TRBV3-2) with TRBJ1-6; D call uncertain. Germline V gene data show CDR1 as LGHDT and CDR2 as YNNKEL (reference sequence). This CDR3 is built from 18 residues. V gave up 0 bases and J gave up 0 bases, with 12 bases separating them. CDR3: CASSQEIARSSYNSPLHF. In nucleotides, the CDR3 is TGTGCCAGCAGCCAAGAGATCGCGAGGAGCTCCTATAATTCACCCCTCCACTTT.

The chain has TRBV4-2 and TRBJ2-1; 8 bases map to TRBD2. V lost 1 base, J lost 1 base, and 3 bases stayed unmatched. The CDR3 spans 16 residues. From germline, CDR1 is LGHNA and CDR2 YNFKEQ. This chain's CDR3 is CASSQGGTRSYNEQFF. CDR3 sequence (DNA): TGTGCCAGCAGCCAAGGAGGGACTAGGTCCTACAATGAGCAGTTCTTC.

In DNA form, the CDR3 reads TGCGCCAGCAGCCAGATGATCCTAGCGGGGGGCGCAGATACGCAGTATTTT. It translates to CASSQMILAGGADTQYF. V and J are TRBV4-3 and TRBJ2-3; TRBD2 matches 11 bases. J lost 4 bases, V lost 3 bases, and 9 bases had no gene match. Germline V gene lookup returns CDR1 LGHNA and CDR2 YSLEER. The CDR3 consists of 17 residues.

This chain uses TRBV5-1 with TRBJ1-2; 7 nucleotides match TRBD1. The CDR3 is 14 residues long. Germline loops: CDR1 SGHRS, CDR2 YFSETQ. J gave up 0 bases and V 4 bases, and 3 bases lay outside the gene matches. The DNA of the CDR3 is TGCGCCAGCAGCCTCACAGGGGCTAACTATGGCTACACCTTC. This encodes CASSLTGANYGYTF.

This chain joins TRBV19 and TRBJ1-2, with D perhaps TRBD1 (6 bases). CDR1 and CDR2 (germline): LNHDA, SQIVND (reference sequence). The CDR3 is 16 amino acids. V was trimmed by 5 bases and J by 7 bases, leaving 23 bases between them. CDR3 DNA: TGTGCCAGTAGTCCCCATACCTCCGCAGGGGCGAGTGGCTACACCTTC. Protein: CASSPHTSAGASGYTF.

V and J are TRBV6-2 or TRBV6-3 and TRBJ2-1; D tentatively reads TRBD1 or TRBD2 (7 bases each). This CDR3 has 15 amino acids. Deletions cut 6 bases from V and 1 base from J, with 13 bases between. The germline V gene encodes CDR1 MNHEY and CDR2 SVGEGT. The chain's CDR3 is CASSRGGSSYNEQFF. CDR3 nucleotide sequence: TGTGCCAGCAGCAGGGGGGGCTCGTCCTACAATGAGCAGTTCTTC.

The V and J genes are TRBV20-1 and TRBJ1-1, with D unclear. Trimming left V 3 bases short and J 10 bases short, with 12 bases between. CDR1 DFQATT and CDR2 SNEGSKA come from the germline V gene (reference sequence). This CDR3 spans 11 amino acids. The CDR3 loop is CSARKSFGAFF. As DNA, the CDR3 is TGCAGTGCTAGGAAGAGTTTTGGAGCTTTCTTT.

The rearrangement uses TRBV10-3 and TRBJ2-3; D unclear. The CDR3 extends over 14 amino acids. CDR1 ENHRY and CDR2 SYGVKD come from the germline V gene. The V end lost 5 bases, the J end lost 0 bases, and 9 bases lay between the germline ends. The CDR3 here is CAISLGASTDTQYF. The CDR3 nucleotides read TGTGCCATCAGTCTGGGCGCTAGCACAGATACGCAGTATTTT.

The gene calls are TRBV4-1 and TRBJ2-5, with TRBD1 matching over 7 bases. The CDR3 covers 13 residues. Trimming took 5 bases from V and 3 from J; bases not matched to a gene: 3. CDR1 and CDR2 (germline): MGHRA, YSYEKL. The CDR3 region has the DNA TGCGCCAGCAGCTTTCAGGGGGAAGAGACCCAGTACTTC. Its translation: CASSFQGEETQYF.

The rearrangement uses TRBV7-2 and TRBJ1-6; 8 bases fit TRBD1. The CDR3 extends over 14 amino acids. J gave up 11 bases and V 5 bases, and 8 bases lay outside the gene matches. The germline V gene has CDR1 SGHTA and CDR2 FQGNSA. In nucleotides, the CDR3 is TGTGCCAGCAGCAATACTCAGGGGGCTCCACCCCTCCACTTT. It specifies CASSNTQGAPPLHF.

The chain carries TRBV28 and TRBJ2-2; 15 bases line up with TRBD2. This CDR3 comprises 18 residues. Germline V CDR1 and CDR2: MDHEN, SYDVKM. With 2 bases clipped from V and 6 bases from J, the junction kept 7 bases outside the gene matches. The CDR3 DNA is TGTGCCAGCAGTTTACCCTGGACTAGCGGGGGGGTCCCCGGGGAGCTGTTTTTT. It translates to CASSLPWTSGGVPGELFF.

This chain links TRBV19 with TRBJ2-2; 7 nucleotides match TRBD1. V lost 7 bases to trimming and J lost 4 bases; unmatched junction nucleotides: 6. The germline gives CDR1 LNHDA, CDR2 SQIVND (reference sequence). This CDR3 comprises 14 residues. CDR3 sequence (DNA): TGTGCCAGTACATCCGGGACAGTCACCGGGGAGCTGTTTTTT. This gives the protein CASTSGTVTGELFF.

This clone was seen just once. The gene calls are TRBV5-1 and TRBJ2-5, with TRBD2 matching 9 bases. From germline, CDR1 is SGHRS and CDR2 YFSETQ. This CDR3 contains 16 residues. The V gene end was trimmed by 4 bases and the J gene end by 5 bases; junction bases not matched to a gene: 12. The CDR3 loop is CASSGAGTSSRETQYF. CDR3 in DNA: TGCGCCAGCAGCGGGGCGGGGACTAGCTCCCGGGAGACCCAGTACTTC.

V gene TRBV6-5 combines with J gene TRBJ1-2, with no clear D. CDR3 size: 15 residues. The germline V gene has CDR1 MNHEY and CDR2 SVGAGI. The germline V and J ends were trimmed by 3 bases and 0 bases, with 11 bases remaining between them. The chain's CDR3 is CASSYGGLANYGYTF. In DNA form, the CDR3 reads TGTGCCAGCAGTTATGGAGGCCTAGCTAACTATGGCTACACCTTC.

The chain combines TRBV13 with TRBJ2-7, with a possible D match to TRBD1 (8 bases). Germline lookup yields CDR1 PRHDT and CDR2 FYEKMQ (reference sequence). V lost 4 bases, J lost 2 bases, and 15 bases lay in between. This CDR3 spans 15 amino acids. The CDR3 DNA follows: TGTGCCAGCAGCTCGGACAGGGAGGGAACCTACGAGCAGTACTTC. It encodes CASSSDREGTYEQYF.

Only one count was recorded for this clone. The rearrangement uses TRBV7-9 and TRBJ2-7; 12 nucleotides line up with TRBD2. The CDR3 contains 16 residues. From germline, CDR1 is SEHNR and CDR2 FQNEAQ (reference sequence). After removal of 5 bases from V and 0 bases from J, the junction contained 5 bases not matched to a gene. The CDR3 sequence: CASSLQLAGGSYEQYF. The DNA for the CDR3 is TGTGCCAGCAGCCTACAACTAGCGGGGGGCTCCTACGAGCAGTACTTC. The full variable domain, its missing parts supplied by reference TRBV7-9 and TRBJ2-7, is DTGVSQNPRHKITKRGQNVTFRCDPISEHNRLYWYRQTLGQGPEFLTYFQNEAQLEKSRLLSDRFSAERPKGSFSTLEIQRTEQGDSAMYLCASSLQLAGGSYEQYFGPGTRLTVT.

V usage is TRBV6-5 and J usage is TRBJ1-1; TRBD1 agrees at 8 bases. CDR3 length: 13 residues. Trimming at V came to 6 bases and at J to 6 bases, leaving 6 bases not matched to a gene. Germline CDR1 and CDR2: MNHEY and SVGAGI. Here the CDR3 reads CASSRTGRAEAFF. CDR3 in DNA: TGTGCCAGCAGCCGGACAGGGCGGGCTGAAGCTTTCTTT.

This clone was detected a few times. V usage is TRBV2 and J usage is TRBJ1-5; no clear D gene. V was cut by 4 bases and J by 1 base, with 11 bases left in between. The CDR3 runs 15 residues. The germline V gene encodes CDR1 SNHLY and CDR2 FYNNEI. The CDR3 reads CASSGNSESNQPQHF. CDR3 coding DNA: TGTGCCAGCAGTGGAAACTCCGAAAGCAATCAGCCCCAGCATTTT.

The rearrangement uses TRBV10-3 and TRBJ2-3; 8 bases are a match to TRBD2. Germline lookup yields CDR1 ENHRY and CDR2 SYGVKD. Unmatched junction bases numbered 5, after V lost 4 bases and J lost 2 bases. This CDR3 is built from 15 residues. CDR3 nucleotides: TGTGCCATCAGTGGGAGCGGGGGCCACACAGATACGCAGTATTTT. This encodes CAISGSGGHTDTQYF.

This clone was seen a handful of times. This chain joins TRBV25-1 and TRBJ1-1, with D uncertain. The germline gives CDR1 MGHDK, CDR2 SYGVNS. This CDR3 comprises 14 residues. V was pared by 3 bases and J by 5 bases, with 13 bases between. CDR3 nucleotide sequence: TGTGCCAGCAGTGAGTTGGGAGATGGGACTGAAGCTTTCTTT. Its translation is CASSELGDGTEAFF.

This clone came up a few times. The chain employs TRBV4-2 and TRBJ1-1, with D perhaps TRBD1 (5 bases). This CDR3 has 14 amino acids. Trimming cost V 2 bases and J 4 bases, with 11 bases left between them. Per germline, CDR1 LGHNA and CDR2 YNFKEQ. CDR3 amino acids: CASSQTGGSTEAFF. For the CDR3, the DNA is TGTGCCAGCAGCCAAACGGGGGGGAGCACTGAAGCTTTCTTT.